This entry lists 31 T cell receptor beta chains sequenced from one sample in a study of human T cells and chemical hapten exposure. TCRdb re-analysed the RACE reads in MiXCR, keeping a single row per CDR3 protein. Among approximately 350,000 distinct CDR3 sequences, approximately 6.9% were seen once, and the ten largest hold 7.5% to 8.5%. Time point here: patch test 1, 2 weeks after DPC sensitization. The treatment is: therapeutic diphenylcyclopropenone sensitization with weekly scalp DPC. The sequenced sample was whole blood, obtained in connection with sensitization to the hapten diphenylcyclopropenone (DPC). These receptors originate from a woman aged 18-29 years with alopecia areata. Some clones in this sample may be carry-over from other donors' samples.

Notes on this clonotype: The junction shows a germline mismatch at one end, possibly a read error. J is TRBJ2-5 and V is TRBV6-6; 11 positions agree with TRBD2. The CDR3 loop spans 16 amino acids. In germline, CDR1 is MNHNY, CDR2 SVGAGI (reference sequence). CDR3 region: CASSYSTSGAQETQYF. In nucleotides, the CDR3 is TGTGCTAGCAGTTACTCGACTAGCGGGGCCCAAGAGACCCAGTACTTC.

This rearrangement joins TRBV20-1 to TRBJ1-5, with 11 positions matching TRBD1. The CDR3 sequence is 16 residues long. CDR1 is DFQATT, CDR2 SNEGSKA, per germline (reference sequence). Unmatched junction bases numbered 12, after V lost 6 bases and J lost 5 bases. CDR3 nucleotides: TGCAGTGCCAGGACAGGGGGCGGTCGACGGGATCAGCCCCAGCATTTT. Amino acid sequence: CSARTGGGRRDQPQHF.

This clonotype was recorded many times. The chain recombines TRBV3-1 with TRBJ2-1, with D perhaps matching TRBD1 or TRBD2 (5 bases each). The germline V gene has CDR1 LGHDT and CDR2 YNNKEL (reference sequence). Trimming left V 4 bases short and J 7 bases short, with 17 bases between. The CDR3 is 15 amino acids. The CDR3 nucleotides are TGTGCCAGCAGCCGAACCGGGACCCAAAAGAATGAGCAGTTCTTC. Its translation: CASSRTGTQKNEQFF.

This clonotype was seen many times. The V call is TRBV27, the J call TRBJ2-7; 9 nucleotides match TRBD2. Germline V gene lookup returns CDR1 MNHEY and CDR2 SMNVEV (reference sequence). CDR3 size: 15 residues. Unmatched junction bases numbered 4, after V lost 2 bases and J lost 2 bases. CDR3 in amino acids: CASSLMAGGPYEQYF. As DNA, the CDR3 is TGTGCCAGCAGTTTAATGGCGGGGGGGCCCTACGAGCAGTACTTC.

The rearrangement joins TRBV13 to TRBJ2-7; D perhaps matches TRBD2 (7 bases). Germline CDR1 and CDR2: PRHDT and FYEKMQ (reference sequence). The V end was cut by 3 bases, the J end by 0 bases, with 12 bases between. CDR3 length: 15 amino acids. The CDR3 DNA reads as TGTGCCAGCAGCTTCCGGGGAGGGGGCTCCTACGAGCAGTACTTC. Amino acids: CASSFRGGGSYEQYF.

This clonotype was detected many times. The chain carries TRBV12-3 or TRBV12-4 and TRBJ1-3; 8 nucleotides agree with TRBD1. V lost 6 bases, J lost 3 bases, and 7 bases stayed unmatched. This CDR3 region has 15 residues. The CDR3 spells CASREQGAGGNTIYF. The CDR3 nucleotides are TGTGCCAGCAGAGAGCAGGGGGCCGGTGGAAACACCATATATTTT.

The chain recombines TRBV4-1 with TRBJ2-5; D ambiguous. This CDR3 is 15 amino acids long. Trimming stripped 1 base from V and 0 bases from J, with 9 bases between. Germline CDR1 reads MGHRA; CDR2 reads YSYEKL. The CDR3 sequence: CASSQVGWYQETQYF. CDR3 coding DNA: TGCGCCAGCAGCCAAGTAGGCTGGTACCAAGAGACCCAGTACTTC.

The chain carries TRBV9 and TRBJ1-3; D uncertain. Germline V gene data show CDR1 as SGDLS and CDR2 as YYNGEE. Between the trimmed V and J ends, which lost 0 bases and 3 bases, there was a span of 7 bases. The CDR3 has 14 amino acids. The CDR3 sequence is CASSVGVNGNTIYF. The CDR3 DNA follows: TGTGCCAGCAGCGTAGGAGTGAATGGAAACACCATATATTTT.

The rearrangement uses TRBV7-9 and TRBJ1-2; possible D gene TRBD1, 5 bases. Germline loops: CDR1 SEHNR, CDR2 FQNEAQ (reference sequence). Trimming cost V 2 bases and J 8 bases, with 18 bases left between them. This CDR3 contains 15 residues. The CDR3 region has the DNA TGTGCCAGCAGCTTATTAGGCGGGGCGCGAGGCGGCTACACCTTC. The encoded protein is CASSLLGGARGGYTF.

This rearrangement joins TRBV6-5 to TRBJ1-2; D is unclear. The germline CDR1 and CDR2 sequences are MNHEY and SVGAGI. Deletions cut 0 bases from V and 3 bases from J, with 14 bases between. CDR3 length: 16 residues. The CDR3 is CASSYSMLGVDYGYTF. CDR3 sequence (DNA): TGTGCCAGCAGTTACTCGATGCTGGGTGTGGACTATGGCTACACCTTC.

This clonotype was observed at least ten times. A read error may account for a junction end that differs from germline. V and J are TRBV6-5 and TRBJ2-1; either TRBD1 or TRBD2 may supply D (5 bases each). The CDR3 contains 13 residues. Per germline, CDR1 MNHEY and CDR2 SVGAGI. The chain's CDR3 is CATATGRLEERIF. The CDR3 nucleotides read TGTGCCACCGCTACAGGACGGCTGGAGGAGAGGATCTTC.

This clonotype showed up many times. The rearrangement joins TRBV7-2 to TRBJ2-3; D not certain. The CDR3 runs to 15 residues. Trimming stripped 0 bases from V and 0 bases from J, with 7 bases between. Germline assignment: CDR1 SGHTA and CDR2 FQGNSA. The CDR3 spells CASSLAGVSTDTQYF. In nucleotides, the CDR3 is TGTGCCAGCAGCTTAGCTGGGGTGAGCACAGATACGCAGTATTTT.

In its sample, this clonotype was seen a few times. The genes are TRBV6-2 or TRBV6-3 and TRBJ2-7, with 7 bases fitting TRBD2. Germline loops: CDR1 MNHEY, CDR2 SVGEGT. This CDR3 has 15 residues. The V and J ends lost 2 bases and 5 bases, in that order; junction bases with no gene match: 9. CDR3 in amino acids: CASSYTAGEVNEQYF. The CDR3 DNA sequence: TGTGCCAGCAGTTACACGGCGGGGGAGGTCAACGAGCAGTACTTC.

V gene TRBV9 combines with J gene TRBJ1-6; D call uncertain. The germline gives CDR1 SGDLS, CDR2 YYNGEE. V lost 0 bases and J lost 5, with 3 bases in between. This CDR3 has 13 amino acids. In DNA form, the CDR3 reads TGTGCCAGCAGCGTAGAAAATAATTCACCCCTCCACTTT. This gives the protein CASSVENNSPLHF.

The gene calls are TRBV7-6 and TRBJ2-5, with 12 bases aligning to TRBD2. V lost 3 bases, J lost 4 bases, and 9 bases stayed unmatched. This CDR3 region has 17 residues. Germline assignment: CDR1 SGHVS and CDR2 FNYEAQ. CDR3 sequence: CASSFPASGGAGETQYF. In DNA form, the CDR3 reads TGTGCCAGCAGCTTCCCCGCTAGCGGGGGGGCCGGAGAGACCCAGTACTTC. The full variable domain, in which reference TRBV7-6 and TRBJ2-5 provide the parts outside the CDR3, is GAGVSQSPRYKVTKRGQDVALRCDPISGHVSLYWYRQALGQGPEFLTYFNYEAQQDKSGLPNDRFSAERPEGSISTLTIQRTEQRDSAMYRCASSFPASGGAGETQYFGPGTRLLVL.

J is TRBJ2-3 and V is TRBV27; 7 nucleotides line up with TRBD1. The CDR3 covers 15 residues. The germline V gene has CDR1 MNHEY and CDR2 SMNVEV (reference sequence). The junction had 6 bases not matched to a gene; V was cut back by 6 bases and J by 0 bases. DNA for the CDR3: TGTGCCAGCAGCCTTCGGACAGGTAGCACAGATACGCAGTATTTT. This translates into CASSLRTGSTDTQYF.

This clonotype was seen many times. This chain connects TRBV14 to TRBJ2-7; D might be TRBD1 or TRBD2, each matching 5 bases. Between the trimmed V and J ends, which lost 6 bases and 9 bases, there was a span of 27 bases. Germline V lookup: CDR1 SGHDN, CDR2 FVKESK. The length of the CDR3 is 16 residues. The DNA of the CDR3 is TGTGCCAGCAGTCCACTGGGACCACCATTCCCTACGGGGCAGTACTTC. Translated: CASSPLGPPFPTGQYF. The full variable domain, its missing parts supplied by reference TRBV14 and TRBJ2-7, is EAGVTQFPSHSVIEKGQTVTLRCDPISGHDNLYWYRRVMGKEIKFLLHFVKESKQDESGMPNNRFLAERTGGTYSTLKVQPAELEDSGVYFCASSPLGPPFPTGQYFGPGTRLTVT.

This clonotype has a count of ten or more. V gene TRBV15 combines with J gene TRBJ2-1; 7 bases line up with TRBD1. This CDR3 contains 15 residues. Germline assignment: CDR1 LNHNV and CDR2 YYDKDF (reference sequence). Trimming removed 1 base from V and 5 bases from J; junction bases left unmatched: 5. The CDR3 bases are TGTGCCACCAGCAGAGCCGGGACAGTCCACAATGAGCAGTTCTTC. Its protein product is CATSRAGTVHNEQFF.

The chain links TRBV12-3 or TRBV12-4 to TRBJ2-2, with a weak D call TRBD2 (6 bases). CDR3 length: 16 residues. V lost 3 bases, J lost 5 bases, and 16 bases lay in between. The CDR3 DNA reads TGTGCCAGCAGTTTCTGGGAAGCGGGTAAAACCGGGGAGCTGTTTTTT. Amino acid sequence: CASSFWEAGKTGELFF.

This clonotype was detected only a few times. The V call is TRBV12-3 or TRBV12-4, the J call TRBJ2-3; 7 bases are shared with TRBD2. Trimming removed 3 bases from V and 1 base from J; junction bases left unmatched: 10. The CDR3 is made up of 17 amino acids. The CDR3 DNA reads as TGTGCCAGCAGTTTCTACGAGGGGCTAGCGGGCACAGATACGCAGTATTTT. Amino acid sequence: CASSFYEGLAGTDTQYF.

V and J are TRBV5-8 and TRBJ2-1, with 10 bases lining up with TRBD2. Looked up from germline, CDR1 is SGHTS and CDR2 is YDEGEE. V dropped 2 bases and J dropped 10; count of bases not matched to a gene: 9. The CDR3 extends over 15 amino acids. The DNA of the CDR3 is TGTGCCAGCAGCTTAGCTAGCGGGAGCCCCTGGGAGCAGTTCTTC. Amino acids: CASSLASGSPWEQFF.

The chain links TRBV27 to TRBJ1-1, with 8 positions matching TRBD1. The V gene end was trimmed by 2 bases and the J gene end by 2 bases; junction bases not matched to a gene: 10. This CDR3 has 17 amino acids. Germline V gene data show CDR1 as MNHEY and CDR2 as SMNVEV (reference sequence). The CDR3 loop is CASSLSPSGQGNTEAFF. Here the CDR3 DNA reads TGTGCCAGCAGTTTAAGCCCCTCAGGACAGGGCAACACTGAAGCTTTCTTT.

The V call is TRBV4-2, the J call TRBJ2-1; TRBD2 matches 12 bases. This CDR3 is 16 amino acids long. CDR1 is LGHNA, CDR2 YNFKEQ, per germline. J was trimmed by 4 bases and V by 0 bases; bases with no gene match: 1. This chain's CDR3 is CASSQETSGGYNEQFF. The CDR3 region has the DNA TGTGCCAGCAGCCAAGAGACTAGCGGGGGTTACAATGAGCAGTTCTTC.

This clonotype was counted only a few times. This chain uses TRBV29-1 with TRBJ1-2; 7 bases align to TRBD1. CDR3 length: 12 residues. V gave up 6 bases and J gave up 2 bases; unmatched junction bases: 3. Germline V CDR1 and CDR2: SQVTM, ANQGSEA. The CDR3, as DNA: TGCAGCGTCATGGGACAGAACTATGGCTACACCTTC. It is translated as CSVMGQNYGYTF.

This clonotype appeared many times. The J gene is TRBJ1-5, the V gene TRBV20-1; D ambiguous. The germline V gene encodes CDR1 DFQATT and CDR2 SNEGSKA (reference sequence). V lost 6 bases and J lost 7, with 13 bases in between. This CDR3 region has 12 residues. The CDR3 protein is CSAGRGSQPQHF. The CDR3 region has the DNA TGCAGTGCCGGGCGAGGATCCCAGCCCCAGCATTTT.

The chain is built from TRBV20-1 and TRBJ2-7; the D call may be TRBD1 or TRBD2 (5 bases each). The V gene's germline CDR1 is DFQATT and CDR2 SNEGSKA (reference sequence). The CDR3 runs 13 residues. V was trimmed by 4 bases and J by 2 bases, leaving 12 bases between them. The CDR3 sequence is CSATGPITYEQYF. In nucleotides, the CDR3 is TGCAGTGCTACGGGACCAATAACCTACGAGCAGTACTTC.

This clonotype was counted many times. The chain carries TRBV7-2 and TRBJ1-1; TRBD1 might be the D (5 bases). The CDR3 is 13 amino acids. V was pared by 4 bases and J by 8 bases, with 14 bases between. Germline V gives CDR1 SGHTA, CDR2 FQGNSA. In DNA form, the CDR3 reads TGTGCCAGCAGCTCATCGGTGTGGGGGGAAGCTTTCTTT. It is translated as CASSSSVWGEAFF. Combining the CDR3 with reference TRBV7-2 and TRBJ1-1 gives the whole variable domain GAGVSQSPSNKVTEKGKDVELRCDPISGHTALYWYRQSLGQGLEFLIYFQGNSAPDKSGLPSDRFSAERTGGSVSTLTIQRTQQEDSAVYLCASSSSVWGEAFFGQGTRLTVV.

This clonotype was seen more than once but under ten times. This chain joins TRBV20-1 and TRBJ1-4; a possible D gene is TRBD1 (5 bases). The V end was cut by 6 bases, the J end by 5 bases, with 19 bases between. Germline values: CDR1 DFQATT, CDR2 SNEGSKA (reference sequence). The CDR3 is 15 amino acids. CDR3 nucleotide sequence: TGCAGTGCCGGAGAAGGAGGAGGGGCAAATGAAAAACTGTTTTTT. Translated, it gives CSAGEGGGANEKLFF.

J is TRBJ1-1 and V is TRBV15, with 7 positions matching TRBD1. CDR3 length equals 13 residues. V dropped 5 bases and J dropped 4; count of bases not matched to a gene: 4. In germline, CDR1 is LNHNV, CDR2 YYDKDF (reference sequence). In DNA, the CDR3 is TGTGCCACCAGCGGGCAGGGGGGCACTGAAGCTTTCTTT. Translated, it gives CATSGQGGTEAFF.

This clonotype was seen ten or more times. The V and J genes are TRBV6-2 or TRBV6-3 and TRBJ1-1; D is perhaps TRBD1 (6 bases). Trimming removed 5 bases from V and 7 bases from J, with 20 bases in between. The length of the CDR3 is 15 residues. Germline CDR1 reads MNHEY; CDR2 reads SVGEGT. The CDR3 sequence is CASSRWAGTTDEAFF. The CDR3 DNA is TGTGCCAGCAGTCGGTGGGCCGGGACAACGGATGAAGCTTTCTTT.

This chain uses TRBV29-1 with TRBJ1-2; no definite D call. From germline, CDR1 is SQVTM and CDR2 ANQGSEA. V lost 4 bases and J 4 bases, leaving 10 bases between the germline ends. This CDR3 region has 12 residues. The DNA for the CDR3 is TGCAGCGTTGTCTGGACGGGCTATGGCTACACCTTC. It is translated as CSVVWTGYGYTF.